The next 2 T cell receptor beta chains were all read from a single sample in a study of T cell changes during pregnancy in multiple sclerosis. Generated by immunoSEQ multiplex PCR, the TCRdb table keeps only in-frame clones and is missing some. The profile shows some 77,000 clones, about 92% of them singletons. Sequencing used peripheral blood, obtained after pregnancy. These receptors all come from a female donor in good health, enrolled as a control in a pregnancy study.

A single count supports this clone. The gene calls are TRBV7-9 and TRBJ2-5; 8 nucleotides agree with TRBD2. The CDR3 totals 17 residues. V was pared by 2 bases and J by 0 bases, with 8 bases of the junction left unmatched. Per the germline V gene, CDR1 is SEHNR and CDR2 is FQNEAQ (reference sequence). The CDR3, as DNA: TGTGCCAGCAGCTTAATCTCGACTAGCGTCGACCAAGAGACCCAGTACTTC. As protein: CASSLISTSVDQETQYF.

The chain recombines TRBV11-2 with TRBJ2-1; D remains unclear. Germline lookup yields CDR1 SGHAT and CDR2 FQNNGV. V dropped 6 bases and J dropped 3 bases, with 12 bases sitting between them. This CDR3 has 14 residues. CDR3 DNA: TGTGCCAGCAGTCGTAGCTGGGTCTACAATGAGCAGTTCTTC. Its translation: CASSRSWVYNEQFF. Drawing the rest from reference TRBV11-2 and TRBJ2-1, the complete variable domain is EAGVAQSPRYKIIEKRQSVAFWCNPISGHATLYWYQQILGQGPKLLIQFQNNGVVDDSQLPKDRFSAERLKGVDSTLKIQPAKLEDSAVYLCASSRSWVYNEQFFGPGTRLTVL.